This TCR beta chain was retrieved from a study of T cells in Graves' hyperthyroidism and ophthalmopathy. Amplification of TCR beta CDR3 regions was performed using RNA transcripts as template. Researchers ran a first-round RT-PCR on the TCR CDR3 using the HTBI primer set. TCRdb itself ran the multiplex PCR reads through MiXCR, one entry per CDR3 protein. Of about 640,000 distinct CDR3 sequences in the sample, around 20% are singletons; the top ten hold about 35%. The CDR3 sequence is 15 residues long. The germline V gene encodes CDR1 MGHRA and CDR2 YSYEKL. With 0 bases clipped from V and 7 bases from J, the junction kept 8 bases outside the gene matches.

The TCR sequence derives from a man under 40 with Graves' ophthalmopathy. The sequenced sample was blood. This chain joins TRBV4-1 and TRBJ2-7, with 8 bases matching TRBD1. CDR3 loop: CASSQDSQGAQEQYF. Written as DNA, the CDR3 is TGCGCCAGCAGCCAAGATAGTCAGGGGGCGCAAGAGCAGTACTTC.